This TCR beta chain was recovered during a study of a mutant IDH1 vaccine in newly diagnosed glioma. With regard to this clone: Its matching antigen is unknown.

Sample time point: week 11, during vaccination. It was 300 ug of mutant IDH1 20-mer peptide that made up each vaccine dose, given with topical imiquimod. Trimming took 1 base from V and 9 from J, leaving 12 bases between them. Germline V lookup: CDR1 SGHTA, CDR2 FQGNSA. The CDR3 consists of 13 residues. Repertoires were generated with immunoSEQ multiplex PCR, while TCRdb's copy carries only in-frame clones and drops some. The sample consists of fewer than 70,000 clones, 89% of them appearing once. This chain links TRBV7-2 with TRBJ1-2; D is unclear. This receptor was obtained from a man between 40 and 49 years old with glioma. Sample: PBMCs, taken from a glioma patient whose treatment included an IDH1 peptide vaccine. CDR3 in amino acids: CASSLDSKKSYTF. The CDR3 region has the DNA TGTGCCAGCAGCTTAGACAGCAAGAAGAGCTACACCTTC.